A selection of T cell receptor beta chains follows, all from one sample in a study of CD4 and CD8 cells across lung adenocarcinoma regions. Each CDR3 protein is one row after TCRdb ran MiXCR on the PCR reads. The sample shows thousands of distinct CDR3 sequences, over 60% of them seen only once. The sequenced material came from CD4+ T cells from the margin of a lung tumor. The receptors here all came from a female donor with lung adenocarcinoma. The CD4 and CD8 labels of this study may be unreliable. Each CDR3 is given with its conserved first and last residue. Each record gives: clone size, CDR3 length, J gene, V gene, CDR3 protein. Where a row states a size, it is once, few, many or the class of an expanded clone; other rows omit it.

few 16 TRBJ2-1 TRBV7-3 CASSHIIAGRSGEQFF
- 13 TRBJ2-1 TRBV6-1 CASSSNSGGEQFF
- 13 TRBJ2-3 TRBV6-1 CASRGSSTDTQYF
- 12 TRBJ1-2 TRBV10-3 CARADGDYGYTF
- 12 TRBJ1-2 TRBV6-1 CASSVHSYGYTF
- 16 TRBJ2-1 TRBV6-1 CASRVQAGTSYNEQFF
- 16 TRBJ2-1 TRBV7-3 CASSVLTGSSYNEQFF
few 14 - TRBV6-1 CASRKDAPLGEQYF
- 13 - TRBV6-1 CASSVGQIYEQYF
medium-sized 15 TRBJ2-1 TRBV12-3/TRBV12-4 CASSTNPPSYNEQFF
- 16 TRBJ2-2 TRBV6-1 CASSPLGQTSTGELFF
- 14 TRBJ1-1 TRBV6-1 CASSRTGENTEAFF
large 9 TRBJ1-4 TRBV22-1 CPGIGRAHF
once 15 - TRBV6-5 CASSSEVTGPYEQYF
- 15 TRBJ2-2 TRBV11-1 CASRASGRYTGELFF
- 14 TRBJ2-1 TRBV11-2 CASSLFGDRDEQFF
- 15 TRBJ1-5 TRBV6-1 CASSERTGYNQPQHF
- 15 TRBJ1-2 TRBV6-1 CASSVNPGTFRGYTF
few 18 TRBJ2-7 TRBV12-3/TRBV12-4 CASSFRARRAPYVNEQYF
once 14 - TRBV6-1 CASKGIAVNYEQYF
- 12 TRBJ2-3 TRBV6-1 CAGLCGKNTQYF
- 17 TRBJ2-1 TRBV6-1 CASPKGSDGTINNEQFF
- 14 TRBJ2-5 TRBV5-8 CAGSRDRDRETQYF
- 16 TRBJ2-1 TRBV4-1 CASSQGQNFPYNEQFF
once 12 TRBJ2-5 TRBV10-3 CATQAYQETQYF
few 14 TRBJ2-2 TRBV6-1 CASRTGVAGGELFF
- 14 TRBJ2-1 TRBV6-1 CASTTAARVNEQFF
- 14 TRBJ1-1 TRBV10-3 CATHGGQGKTEAFF
- 14 TRBJ1-1 TRBV6-1 CASSLRTGGDEAFF
few 18 - TRBV6-6 CASNDRGLAGGIPYEQYF
- 15 TRBJ2-1 TRBV12-3/TRBV12-4 CASSPRGVAYNEQFF
- 14 TRBJ2-4 TRBV7-2 CASSLGLARNIQYF
- 16 TRBJ2-1 TRBV6-1 CASSGTSGRAYNEQFF
- 13 TRBJ2-4 TRBV7-2 CASSLRDRIDQYF
- 15 TRBJ1-1 TRBV7-9 CASSRTETGNTEAFF
once 15 TRBJ2-1 TRBV6-5 CASSSRRADYNEQFF
- 15 TRBJ2-5 TRBV7-7 CASSLALAGQETQYF
- 13 TRBJ2-4 TRBV6-1 CASGEGRKNIQYF
- 16 - TRBV6-5 CASSYMDRGENYEQYF
- 16 - TRBV6-1 CASSEVACASYGELFF
- 14 TRBJ2-1 TRBV11-2 CASSPPSSYNEQFF
large 14 TRBJ2-2 TRBV6-1 CASSAQTDTGELFF
large 18 TRBJ2-1 TRBV10-1 CASSESIMGGGRRSEQFF
- 19 TRBJ1-6 TRBV6-5 CASSYSTTIGAGPNSPLHF
- 14 TRBJ2-1 TRBV3-1 CASNLAGGGNEQFF
- 15 TRBJ2-5 TRBV7-8 CASTLVAGIQETQYF
large 15 TRBJ1-6 TRBV6-1 CASSEGQTYNSPLHF
- 13 TRBJ2-5 TRBV10-1 CASSEHLGETQYF
- 14 - TRBV6-1 CASALLAGVYEQYF
- 12 TRBJ2-3 TRBV7-6 CASSLQLDTQYF
- 17 - TRBV12-3/TRBV12-4 CASSLGGGLDLYNEQFF
- 16 TRBJ2-2 TRBV24-1 CATSAPDRAATGELFF